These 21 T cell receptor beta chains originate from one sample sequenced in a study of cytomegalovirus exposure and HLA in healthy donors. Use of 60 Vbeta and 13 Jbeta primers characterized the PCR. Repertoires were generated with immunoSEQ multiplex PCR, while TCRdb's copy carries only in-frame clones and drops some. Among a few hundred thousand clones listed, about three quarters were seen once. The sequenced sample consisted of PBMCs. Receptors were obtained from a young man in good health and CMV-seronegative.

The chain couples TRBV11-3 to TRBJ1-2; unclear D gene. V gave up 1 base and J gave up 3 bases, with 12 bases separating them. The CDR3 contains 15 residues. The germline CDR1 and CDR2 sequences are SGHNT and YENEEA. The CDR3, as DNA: TGTGCCAGCAGCTTAGGGAGGGCAGGTGACTATGGCTACACCTTC. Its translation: CASSLGRAGDYGYTF.

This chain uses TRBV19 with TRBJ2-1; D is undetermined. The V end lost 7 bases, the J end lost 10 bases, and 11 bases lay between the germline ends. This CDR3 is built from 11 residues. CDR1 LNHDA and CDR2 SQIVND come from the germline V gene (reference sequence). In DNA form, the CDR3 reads TGTGCCAGTACTGGAAGCGTAGAGCAGTTCTTC. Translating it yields CASTGSVEQFF.

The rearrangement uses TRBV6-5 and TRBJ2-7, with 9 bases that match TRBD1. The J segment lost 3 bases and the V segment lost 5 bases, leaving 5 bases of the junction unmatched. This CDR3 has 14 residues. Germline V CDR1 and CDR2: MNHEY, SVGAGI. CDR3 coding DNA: TGTGCCAGCAGTCTGGGACAGGGTAGCTACGAGCAGTACTTC. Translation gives CASSLGQGSYEQYF.

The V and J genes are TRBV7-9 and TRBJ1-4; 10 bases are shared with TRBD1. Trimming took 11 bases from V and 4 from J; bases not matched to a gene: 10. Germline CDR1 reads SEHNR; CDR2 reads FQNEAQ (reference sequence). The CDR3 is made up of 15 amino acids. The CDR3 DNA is TGTGCCGGGCTCCAGGGGGACAGGGGTAATGAAAAACTGTTTTTT. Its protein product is CAGLQGDRGNEKLFF.

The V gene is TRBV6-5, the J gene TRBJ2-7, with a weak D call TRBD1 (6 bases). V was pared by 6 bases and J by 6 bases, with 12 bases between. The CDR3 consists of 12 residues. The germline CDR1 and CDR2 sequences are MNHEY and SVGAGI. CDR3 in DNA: TGTGCCAGCAGGGAGACAGGTAGCGAGCAGTACTTC. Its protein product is CASRETGSEQYF.

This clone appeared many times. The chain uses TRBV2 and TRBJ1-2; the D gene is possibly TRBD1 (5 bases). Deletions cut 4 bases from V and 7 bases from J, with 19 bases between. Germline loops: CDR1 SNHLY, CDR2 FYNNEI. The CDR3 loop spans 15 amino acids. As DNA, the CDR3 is TGTGCCAGCAGTGCTTCCCTGGGGGGGGGTAGTGGCTACACCTTC. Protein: CASSASLGGGSGYTF.

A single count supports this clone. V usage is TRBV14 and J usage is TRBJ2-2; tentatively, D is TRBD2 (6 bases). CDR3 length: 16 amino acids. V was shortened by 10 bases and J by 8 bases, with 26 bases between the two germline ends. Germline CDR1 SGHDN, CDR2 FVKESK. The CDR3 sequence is CAIIPPGLLEEGELFF. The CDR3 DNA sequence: TGTGCCATCATTCCCCCGGGACTCTTAGAGGAGGGGGAGCTGTTTTTT.

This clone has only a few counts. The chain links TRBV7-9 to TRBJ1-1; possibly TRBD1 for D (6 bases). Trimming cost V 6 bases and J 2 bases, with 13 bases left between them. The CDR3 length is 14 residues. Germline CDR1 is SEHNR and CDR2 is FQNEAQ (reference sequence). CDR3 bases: TGTGCCAGCAGATTTATGGGGGCCAACACTGAAGCTTTCTTT. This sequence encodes CASRFMGANTEAFF.

The CDR3 loop is CASSLARTPHEQFF. CDR3 sequence (DNA): TGTGCCAGCAGCTTAGCGCGAACCCCACATGAGCAGTTCTTC. V is TRBV7-6 and J is TRBJ2-1; D is undetermined. V was pared by 0 bases and J by 8 bases, with 11 bases between. The germline V gene encodes CDR1 SGHVS and CDR2 FNYEAQ. This CDR3 region has 14 residues.

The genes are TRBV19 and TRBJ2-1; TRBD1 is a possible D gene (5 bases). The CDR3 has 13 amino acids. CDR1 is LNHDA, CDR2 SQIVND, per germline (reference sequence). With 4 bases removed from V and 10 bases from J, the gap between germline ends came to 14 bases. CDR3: CASSKRSSGEQFF. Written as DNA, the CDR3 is TGTGCCAGTAGTAAAAGAAGCTCAGGGGAGCAGTTCTTC.

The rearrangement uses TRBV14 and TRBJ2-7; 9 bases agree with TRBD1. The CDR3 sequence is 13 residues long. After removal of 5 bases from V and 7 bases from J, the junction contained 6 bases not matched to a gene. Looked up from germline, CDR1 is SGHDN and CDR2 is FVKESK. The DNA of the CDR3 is TGTGCCAGCAGCGAACAGGGGGCTGGTGAGCAGTACTTC. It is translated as CASSEQGAGEQYF.

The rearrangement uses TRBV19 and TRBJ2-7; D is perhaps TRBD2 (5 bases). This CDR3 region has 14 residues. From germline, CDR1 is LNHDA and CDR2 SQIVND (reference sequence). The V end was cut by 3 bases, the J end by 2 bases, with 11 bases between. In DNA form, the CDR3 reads TGTGCCAGTAGTATTGAAAGGGAGCCCTACGAGCAGTACTTC. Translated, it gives CASSIEREPYEQYF.

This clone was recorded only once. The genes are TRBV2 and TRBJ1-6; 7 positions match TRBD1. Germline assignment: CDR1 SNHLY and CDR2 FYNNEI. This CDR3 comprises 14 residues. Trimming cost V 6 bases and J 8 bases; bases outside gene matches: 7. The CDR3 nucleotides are TGTGCCAGCAGCGTCCAGGGGGAAGATTCACCCCTCCACTTT. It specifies CASSVQGEDSPLHF.

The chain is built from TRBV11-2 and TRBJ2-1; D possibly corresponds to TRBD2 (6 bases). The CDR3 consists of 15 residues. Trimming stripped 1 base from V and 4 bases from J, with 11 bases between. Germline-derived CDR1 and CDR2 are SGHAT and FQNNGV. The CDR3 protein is CASSLGQGLYNEQFF. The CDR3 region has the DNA TGTGCCAGCAGCTTAGGTCAGGGACTTTACAATGAGCAGTTCTTC.

The CDR3 DNA follows: TGTGCCAGTTCTAGATTGCCCGGACAGACCGCACAATCCTACGAGCAGTACTTC. It specifies CASSRLPGQTAQSYEQYF. The genes are TRBV19 and TRBJ2-7, with TRBD1 as a possible D gene (6 bases). Germline V gene data show CDR1 as LNHDA and CDR2 as SQIVND (reference sequence). The CDR3 extends over 18 amino acids. V gave up 8 bases and J gave up 1 base, with 27 bases separating them.

CDR3 nucleotide sequence: TGTGCCAGCTCTTTCGGGGGGGCCTACAATGAGCAGTTCTTC. This gives the protein CASSFGGAYNEQFF. V is TRBV7-6 and J is TRBJ2-1; 8 bases are a match to TRBD2. CDR1 is SGHVS, CDR2 FNYEAQ, per germline. The CDR3 sequence is 14 residues long. With 8 bases clipped from V and 2 bases from J, the junction kept 5 bases outside the gene matches.

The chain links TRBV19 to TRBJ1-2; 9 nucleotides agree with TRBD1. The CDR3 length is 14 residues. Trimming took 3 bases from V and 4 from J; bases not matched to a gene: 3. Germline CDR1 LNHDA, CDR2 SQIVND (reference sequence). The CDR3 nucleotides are TGTGCCAGTAGTATTTCGACAGGGGGCTATGGCTACACCTTC. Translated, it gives CASSISTGGYGYTF.

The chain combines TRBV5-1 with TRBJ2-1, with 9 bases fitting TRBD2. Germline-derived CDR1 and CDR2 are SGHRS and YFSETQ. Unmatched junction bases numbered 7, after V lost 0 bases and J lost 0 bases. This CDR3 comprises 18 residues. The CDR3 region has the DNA TGCGCCAGCAGCTTGGAGACTAGCGGCTCTAGCTCCTACAATGAGCAGTTCTTC. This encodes CASSLETSGSSSYNEQFF.

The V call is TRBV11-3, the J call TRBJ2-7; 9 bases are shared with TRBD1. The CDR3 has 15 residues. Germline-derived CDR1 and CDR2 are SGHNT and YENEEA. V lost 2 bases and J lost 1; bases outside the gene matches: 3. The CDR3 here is CASSLYGTGSYEQYF. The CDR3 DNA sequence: TGTGCCAGCAGCTTATATGGGACAGGGTCCTACGAGCAGTACTTC.

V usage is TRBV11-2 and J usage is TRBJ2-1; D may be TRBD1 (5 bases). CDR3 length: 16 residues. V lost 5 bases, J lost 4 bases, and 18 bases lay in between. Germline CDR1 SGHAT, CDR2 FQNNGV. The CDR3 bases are TGTGCCAGCAGCCCCCAGACAGCTGTCTCGTACAATGAGCAGTTCTTC. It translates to CASSPQTAVSYNEQFF.

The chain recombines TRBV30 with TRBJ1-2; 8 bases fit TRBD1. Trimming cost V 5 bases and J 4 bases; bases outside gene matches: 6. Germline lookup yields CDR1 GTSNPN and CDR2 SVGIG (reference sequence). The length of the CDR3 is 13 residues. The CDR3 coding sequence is TGTGCCTGGGGCAGACAGGGGCTCTATGGCTACACCTTC. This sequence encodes CAWGRQGLYGYTF.